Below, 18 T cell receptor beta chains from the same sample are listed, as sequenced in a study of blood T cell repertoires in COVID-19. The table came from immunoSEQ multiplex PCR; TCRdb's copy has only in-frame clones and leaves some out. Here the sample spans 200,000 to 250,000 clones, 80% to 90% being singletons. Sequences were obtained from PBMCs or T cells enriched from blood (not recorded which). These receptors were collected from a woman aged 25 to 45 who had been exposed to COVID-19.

CDR3 sequence (DNA): TGTGCCAGCAGCCAAATCTTGACAGGGGGCACTGAGCAGTTCTTC. Its protein is CASSQILTGGTEQFF. The chain is built from TRBV14 and TRBJ2-1; 10 positions agree with TRBD1. The germline CDR1 and CDR2 sequences are SGHDN and FVKESK. The trim removed 2 bases at V and 9 bases at J, leaving 7 bases unmatched. The CDR3 loop spans 15 amino acids.

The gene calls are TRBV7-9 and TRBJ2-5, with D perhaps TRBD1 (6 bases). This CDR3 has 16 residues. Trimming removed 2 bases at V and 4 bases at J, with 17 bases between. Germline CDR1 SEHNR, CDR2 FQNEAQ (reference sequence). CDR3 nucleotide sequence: TGTGCCAGCAGCTTAATGGACAGCCCCAGGGGAGAGACCCAGTACTTC. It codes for CASSLMDSPRGETQYF.

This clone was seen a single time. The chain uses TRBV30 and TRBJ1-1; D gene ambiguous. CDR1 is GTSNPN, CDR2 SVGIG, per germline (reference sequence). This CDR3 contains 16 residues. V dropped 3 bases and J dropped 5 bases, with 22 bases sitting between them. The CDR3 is CAWSERWSGRGTEAFF. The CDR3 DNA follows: TGTGCCTGGAGCGAGAGGTGGTCCGGCCGGGGTACTGAAGCTTTCTTT.

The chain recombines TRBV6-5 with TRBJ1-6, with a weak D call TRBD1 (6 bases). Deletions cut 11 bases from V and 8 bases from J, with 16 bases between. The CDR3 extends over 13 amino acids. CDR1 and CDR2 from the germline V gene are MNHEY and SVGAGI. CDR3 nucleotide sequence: TGTGCCGGGGCCATAAACAGGGATTCACCCCTCCACTTT. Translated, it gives CAGAINRDSPLHF.

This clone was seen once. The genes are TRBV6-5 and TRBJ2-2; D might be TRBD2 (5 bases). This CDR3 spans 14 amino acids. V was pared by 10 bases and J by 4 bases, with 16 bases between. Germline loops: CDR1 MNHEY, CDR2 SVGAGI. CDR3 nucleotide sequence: TGTGCCATCTTGAGGGTAGGCGGCACCGGGGAGCTGTTTTTT. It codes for CAILRVGGTGELFF.

The CDR3 sequence: CASSMQGTGGYTF. The CDR3 DNA is TGTGCCAGTAGTATGCAGGGGACGGGCGGCTACACCTTC. V is TRBV19 and J is TRBJ1-2, with D possibly TRBD1 on 6 matching bases. The CDR3 is 13 amino acids. In germline, CDR1 is LNHDA, CDR2 SQIVND (reference sequence). The V and J ends lost 3 bases and 8 bases respectively, with 13 bases between them.

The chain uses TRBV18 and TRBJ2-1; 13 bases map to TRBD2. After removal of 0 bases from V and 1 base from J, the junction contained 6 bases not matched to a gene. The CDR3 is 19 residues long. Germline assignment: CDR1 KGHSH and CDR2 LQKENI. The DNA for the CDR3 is TGTGCCAGCTCACCACCGAAGACTAGCGGGAGGAGGTCCTACAATGAGCAGTTCTTC. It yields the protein CASSPPKTSGRRSYNEQFF.

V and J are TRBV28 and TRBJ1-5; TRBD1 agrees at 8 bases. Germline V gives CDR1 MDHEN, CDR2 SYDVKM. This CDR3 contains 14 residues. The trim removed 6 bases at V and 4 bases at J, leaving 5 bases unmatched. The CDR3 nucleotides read TGTGCCAGCAGCCGCGGACAGGGTAATCAGCCCCAGCATTTT. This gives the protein CASSRGQGNQPQHF.

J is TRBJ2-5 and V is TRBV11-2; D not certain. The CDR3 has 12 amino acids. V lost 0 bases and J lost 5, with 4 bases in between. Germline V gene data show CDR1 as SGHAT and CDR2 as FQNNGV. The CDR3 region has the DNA TGTGCCAGCAGCTTAGAGTATGAGACCCAGTACTTC. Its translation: CASSLEYETQYF.

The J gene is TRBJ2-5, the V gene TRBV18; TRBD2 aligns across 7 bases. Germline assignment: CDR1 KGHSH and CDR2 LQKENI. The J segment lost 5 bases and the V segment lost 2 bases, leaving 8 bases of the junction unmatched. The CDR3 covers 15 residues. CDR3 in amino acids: CASSPNPGGMETQYF. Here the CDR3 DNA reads TGTGCCAGCTCACCAAATCCGGGAGGTATGGAGACCCAGTACTTC.

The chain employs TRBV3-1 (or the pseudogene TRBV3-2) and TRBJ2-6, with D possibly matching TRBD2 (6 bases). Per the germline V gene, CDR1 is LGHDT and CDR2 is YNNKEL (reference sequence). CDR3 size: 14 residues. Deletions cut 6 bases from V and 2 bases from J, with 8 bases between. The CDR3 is CASRPGAGANVLTF. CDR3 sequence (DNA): TGTGCCAGCAGGCCGGGGGCTGGGGCCAACGTCCTGACTTTC.

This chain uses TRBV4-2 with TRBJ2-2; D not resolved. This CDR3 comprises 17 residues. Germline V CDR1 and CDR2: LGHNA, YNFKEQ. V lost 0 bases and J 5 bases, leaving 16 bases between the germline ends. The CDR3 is CASSQDLSRARTGELFF. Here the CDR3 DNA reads TGTGCCAGCAGCCAAGATCTGTCGCGTGCGAGGACCGGGGAGCTGTTTTTT.

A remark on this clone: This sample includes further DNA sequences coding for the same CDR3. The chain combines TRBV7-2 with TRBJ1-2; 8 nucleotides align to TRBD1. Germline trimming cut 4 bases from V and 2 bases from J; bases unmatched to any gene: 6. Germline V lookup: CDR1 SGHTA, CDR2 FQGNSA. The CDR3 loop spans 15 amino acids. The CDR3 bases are TGTGCCAGCAGCTCAGCAGGGACAGGAAACTATGGCTACACCTTC. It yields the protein CASSSAGTGNYGYTF.

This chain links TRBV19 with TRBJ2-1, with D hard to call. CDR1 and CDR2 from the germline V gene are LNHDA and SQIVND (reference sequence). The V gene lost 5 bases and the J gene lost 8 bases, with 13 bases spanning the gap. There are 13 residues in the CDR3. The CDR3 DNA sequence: TGTGCCAGTAGTCTTAAAACACGGGATGAGCAGTTCTTC. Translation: CASSLKTRDEQFF.

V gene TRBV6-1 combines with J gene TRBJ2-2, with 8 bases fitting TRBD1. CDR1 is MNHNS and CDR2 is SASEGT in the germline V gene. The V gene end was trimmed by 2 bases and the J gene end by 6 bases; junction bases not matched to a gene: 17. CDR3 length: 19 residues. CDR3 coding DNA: TGTGCCAGCAGTGAATCCCTACGACGTGAGGCAGGGGGCGCCGGGGAGCTGTTTTTT. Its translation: CASSESLRREAGGAGELFF.

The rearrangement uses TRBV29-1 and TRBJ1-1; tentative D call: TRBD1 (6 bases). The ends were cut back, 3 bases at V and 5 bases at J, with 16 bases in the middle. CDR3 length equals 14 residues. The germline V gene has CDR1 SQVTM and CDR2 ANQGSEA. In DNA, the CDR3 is TGCAGCGTTGAGAGCTTGGGGGCTGCGACTGAAGCTTTCTTT. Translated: CSVESLGAATEAFF.

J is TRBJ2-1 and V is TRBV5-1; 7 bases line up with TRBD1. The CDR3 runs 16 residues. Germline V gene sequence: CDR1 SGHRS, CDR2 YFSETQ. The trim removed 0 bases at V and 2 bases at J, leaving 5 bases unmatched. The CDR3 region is CASSLGDSLTYNEQFF. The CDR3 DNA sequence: TGCGCCAGCAGCTTGGGGGACAGTTTAACCTACAATGAGCAGTTCTTC.

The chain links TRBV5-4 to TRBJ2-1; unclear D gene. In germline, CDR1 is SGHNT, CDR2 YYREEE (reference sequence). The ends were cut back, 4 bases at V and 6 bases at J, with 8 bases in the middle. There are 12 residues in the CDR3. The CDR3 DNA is TGTGCCAGCAGCGGCCAGTCCAATGAGCAGTTCTTC. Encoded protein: CASSGQSNEQFF.